This entry features one T cell receptor beta chain sequence. Its antigen is not yet known. Base-call qualities are not available, and no considerably larger clone is one nucleotide away. From the cysteine up to the phenylalanine, the CDR3 has a length of 20 residues. CDR3 DNA is the only sequence kept; it has 60 bases, read in frame from the first base. The trim is 0 bases for V and 0 bases for J, with a gap of 21 bases between the germline ends. Looking up the germline V gene (reference sequence) yields CDR1 LGHDT and CDR2 YNNKEL. TCR cDNA was synthesized by 5'RACE template switching, through which a universal primer site and unique molecular identifiers were introduced. Priming for cDNA synthesis came from both the TCR alpha and TCR beta constant segments. Library amplification used two PCR steps, and the second PCR step added sample barcodes and sequencing adapters. Sequencing of libraries was done on Illumina HiSeq 2500 (2x100 bp) or NovaSeq (2x150 bp). The authors' pipeline ran thus. Demultiplexing of reads and collapsing into UMI consensus sequences were performed with MIGEC, and V(D)J alignment was carried out with MiXCR. Clonotypes responding to the vaccine were identified with edgeR on replicate PBMC samples, with the criteria of FDR below 0.01 and a log2 fold change above 5 up to day 15. Each bulk clonotype was labeled CD4 or CD8 based on which sequenced repertoire, CD4 or CD8, contained the clonotype at higher abundance. Clones were called with MiXCR by TCRdb after fastp trimmed the public reads at Q25, and only in-frame beta chains were retained. Rows merge per CDR3 protein into single entries with the most common DNA and genes. TCRdb's processing, not the study's, gives the V and J calls here. The table for this sample lists 450,000 to 550,000 distinct CDR3 sequences; 20% to 25% of them were counted only once. The ten largest clones add up to about a sixth of the sample.

This entry comes from a study of T cells after yellow fever vaccination (dated by TCRdb to between 2018 and 2021). Broadly, across the study: Libraries from fractions with low cell numbers were prepared with the SMART-Seq v4 Ultra Low Input RNA kit. Bulk TCR alpha and beta repertoires were sequenced longitudinally to track T-cell clones before and after primary and booster YFV17D yellow fever vaccination. Two healthy male donors made up the cohort, one aged 18 to 29 years and the other aged 30 to 40 years. Blood was drawn at multiple timepoints before and after primary and secondary immunization, with bulk PBMC replicates and cell subsets isolated.

According to the study, the label for this sample's treatment or condition signals: live attenuated yellow fever vaccine strain. At every blood-draw timepoint, two biological replicates of bulk PBMCs were collected. A standard Ficoll-Paque protocol was used to isolate PBMCs from peripheral blood. TriZol was used to extract RNA from bulk PBMCs, CD4 and CD8 fractions, and dextramer-positive and dextramer-negative fractions. The paper as a whole reports these results and caveats: Most clones expanded after primary vaccination (around 97% of CD4 and roughly 88% of CD8) were re-detected after the booster, suggesting that broad memory maintenance occurred. The secondary T-cell response was weaker than the primary response but faster, peaking on day 5 instead of day 15. Because abundant contaminating clonotypes from the bulk population could be contained in FACS-sorted repertoires, computational filtering was required. A small share of clonotypes occurred in both CD4 and CD8 compartments, likely arising from convergent recombination. Because the study included only a couple of donors, the extent to which the findings can be generalized is limited.

Sequencing used PBMCs, obtained approximately 22 days after the first yellow fever vaccination. The chain links TRBV3-1 with TRBJ1-3, with the D gene uncertain. This TCR derives from a man between 18 and 29 years old who received the YFV17D yellow fever vaccine. In nucleotide form, the sequence is TGTGCCAGCAGCCAAGAGGGTTCGGTCGGATTGGAGCTCTCTGGAAACACCATATATTTT. Translated, this gives CASSQEGSVGLELSGNTIYF.